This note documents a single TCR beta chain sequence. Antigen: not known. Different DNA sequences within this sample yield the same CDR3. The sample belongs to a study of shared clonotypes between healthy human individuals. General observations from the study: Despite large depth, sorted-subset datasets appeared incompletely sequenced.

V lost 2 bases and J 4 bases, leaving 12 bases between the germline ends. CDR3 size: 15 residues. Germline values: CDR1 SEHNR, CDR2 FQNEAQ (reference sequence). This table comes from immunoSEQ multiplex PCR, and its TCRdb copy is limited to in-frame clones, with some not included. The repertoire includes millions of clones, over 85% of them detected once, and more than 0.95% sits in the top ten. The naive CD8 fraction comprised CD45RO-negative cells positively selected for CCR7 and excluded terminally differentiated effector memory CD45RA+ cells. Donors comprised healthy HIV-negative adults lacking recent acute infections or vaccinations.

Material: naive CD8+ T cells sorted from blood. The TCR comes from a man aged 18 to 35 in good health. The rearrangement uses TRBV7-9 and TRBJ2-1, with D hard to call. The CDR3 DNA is TGTGCCAGCAGCTTACGAGCTGGGGTATACAATGAGCAGTTCTTC. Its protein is CASSLRAGVYNEQFF.